This TCR beta chain emerged from a study of blood T cell repertoires in COVID-19. About the study: Material from acute and convalescent COVID-19 was sourced from the United States, Italy and Spain. Sources were T cells, B-cell-depleted T cells, or PBMCs; the material itself was cDNA or gDNA.

This clone appeared a single time. In the source study's methods: Amplified reference gene primers provided the basis for estimating nucleated cell counts. The data were produced by immunoSEQ multiplex PCR, yet TCRdb's version contains in-frame clones alone and is incomplete. V, J and clone size were drawn from that table, and D and trimming were deduced from the DNA. This repertoire shows a few hundred thousand clones, around 86% found once; its top ten account for around 1.5%. This CDR3 has 18 residues. The V gene end was trimmed by 2 bases and the J gene end by 2 bases; junction bases not matched to a gene: 14. The germline V gene encodes CDR1 MNHGY and CDR2 SAAAGT.

The TCR sequence derives from a woman in her fifties or sixties with acute or convalescent COVID-19. The sample consisted of peripheral blood. V is TRBV6-8 and J is TRBJ2-5, with 7 bases fitting TRBD2. DNA for the CDR3: TGTGCCAGCAGTTACGGTCGACCTAGGCGGGAGAAACAAGAGACCCAGTACTTC. It codes for CASSYGRPRREKQETQYF.